One and the same sample provided the 24 T cell receptor beta chains below, sequenced in a study of cytomegalovirus exposure and HLA in healthy donors. The method was immunoSEQ multiplex PCR; TCRdb's version includes in-frame clones alone and lacks a portion of them. Of a few hundred thousand clones listed, over 80% were seen once; the top ten hold 11% to 15%. Sequencing used PBMCs. The receptor source for this set is a woman in her twenties or thirties in good health and CMV-seropositive.

The chain links TRBV14 to TRBJ2-5; the D call may be TRBD1 or TRBD2 (5 bases each). The CDR3 consists of 15 residues. Germline V gene lookup returns CDR1 SGHDN and CDR2 FVKESK. V was trimmed by 5 bases and J by 2 bases, leaving 15 bases between them. DNA of the CDR3: TGTGCCAGCAGCTACAAGGGACGGGGACAAGAGACCCAGTACTTC. Protein: CASSYKGRGQETQYF.

The CDR3 spells CASSSGLAGLEQYF. CDR3 bases: TGTGCCAGCAGCTCGGGACTAGCCGGGCTCGAGCAGTACTTC. The chain uses TRBV11-2 and TRBJ2-7; 9 positions agree with TRBD2. The CDR3 has 14 residues. Per the germline V gene, CDR1 is SGHAT and CDR2 is FQNNGV. J lost 6 bases, V lost 4 bases, and 7 bases had no gene match.

The chain couples TRBV27 to TRBJ1-1; 9 bases map to TRBD1. The CDR3 extends over 18 amino acids. The V and J ends lost 0 bases and 4 bases, in that order; junction bases with no gene match: 12. The germline V gene has CDR1 MNHEY and CDR2 SMNVEV (reference sequence). As DNA, the CDR3 is TGTGCCAGCAGTTTATCTTTCTGGGACAGGGTAATTCCCACTGAAGCTTTCTTT. Its translation is CASSLSFWDRVIPTEAFF.

The chain joins TRBV4-2 to TRBJ1-2, with 7 bases aligning to TRBD1. Germline values: CDR1 LGHNA, CDR2 YNFKEQ. V trimming: 0 bases; J trimming: 4 bases; junction bases outside the gene matches: 5. The CDR3 extends over 15 amino acids. The CDR3 nucleotides read TGTGCCAGCAGCCAAGATACGGGACAGATCTATGGCTACACCTTC. Translation: CASSQDTGQIYGYTF.

The genes are TRBV6-5 and TRBJ1-2, with D perhaps TRBD1 (5 bases). This CDR3 is 13 amino acids long. CDR1 MNHEY and CDR2 SVGAGI come from the germline V gene. V was pared by 6 bases and J by 4 bases, with 12 bases between. CDR3 in amino acids: CASRPQVTYGYTF. The CDR3 DNA sequence: TGTGCCAGCAGACCACAGGTGACCTATGGCTACACCTTC.

This chain uses TRBV10-3 with TRBJ2-6; 9 bases are a match to TRBD1. Germline CDR1 is ENHRY and CDR2 is SYGVKD. V gave up 9 bases and J gave up 7 bases; unmatched junction bases: 7. The CDR3 is 14 amino acids. The CDR3 DNA reads TGTGCCATGGGACAGGGTGAAAGAGCCAACGTCCTGACTTTC. Its protein is CAMGQGERANVLTF.

The V call is TRBV9, the J call TRBJ1-1, with a possible D match to TRBD1 (6 bases). The CDR3 loop spans 15 amino acids. V lost 0 bases and J lost 5, with 14 bases in between. Germline V CDR1 and CDR2: SGDLS, YYNGEE. In nucleotides, the CDR3 is TGTGCCAGCAGCGTAGATCCCAGGGGTGGAACTGAAGCTTTCTTT. Encoded protein: CASSVDPRGGTEAFF.

V and J are TRBV9 and TRBJ2-5; 10 nucleotides align to TRBD1. Germline lookup yields CDR1 SGDLS and CDR2 YYNGEE. Unmatched junction bases numbered 7, after V lost 0 bases and J lost 5 bases. The CDR3 sequence is 16 residues long. The CDR3 is CASSVVGTGVRETQYF. The CDR3 nucleotides read TGTGCCAGCAGCGTAGTAGGGACAGGGGTACGGGAGACCCAGTACTTC.

This clone was counted once. The chain is built from TRBV30 and TRBJ2-7; 11 nucleotides line up with TRBD1. Losses at the gene ends were 4 bases for V and 0 bases for J; bases not matched to a gene: 14. Germline V gives CDR1 GTSNPN, CDR2 SVGIG (reference sequence). The length of the CDR3 is 18 residues. This chain's CDR3 is CAWTSYPGTGGSSYEQYF. The CDR3, as DNA: TGTGCCTGGACTTCCTATCCCGGGACAGGGGGGAGCTCCTACGAGCAGTACTTC.

This chain links TRBV4-3 with TRBJ2-5; TRBD1 aligns across 10 bases. From germline, CDR1 is LGHNA and CDR2 YSLEER. Trimming took 1 base from V and 4 from J; bases not matched to a gene: 6. This CDR3 has 16 residues. CDR3 residues: CASSQGKDRGGETQYF. CDR3 nucleotide sequence: TGCGCCAGCAGCCAAGGAAAGGACAGGGGGGGAGAGACCCAGTACTTC.

This sequence joins TRBV18 and TRBJ2-7; 10 bases fit TRBD2. This CDR3 has 15 residues. Germline CDR1 reads KGHSH; CDR2 reads LQKENI. Trimming at V came to 3 bases and at J to 5 bases, leaving 7 bases not matched to a gene. The CDR3 sequence is CASSPSFGTSDEQYF. The CDR3 region has the DNA TGTGCCAGCTCACCGTCCTTCGGGACTAGCGACGAGCAGTACTTC.

This clone was seen just once. This sequence joins TRBV4-1 and TRBJ2-7; 10 bases are a match to TRBD2. CDR1 and CDR2 from the germline V gene are MGHRA and YSYEKL. CDR3 size: 16 residues. V dropped 0 bases and J dropped 0; count of bases not matched to a gene: 2. CDR3 sequence (DNA): TGCGCCAGCAGCCAAGACCCTAGCGGGAGCTCCTACGAGCAGTACTTC. This translates into CASSQDPSGSSYEQYF.

This sequence joins TRBV15 and TRBJ2-1; D uncertain. CDR1 is LNHNV, CDR2 YYDKDF, per germline (reference sequence). This CDR3 region has 15 residues. The V end lost 0 bases, the J end lost 3 bases, and 9 bases lay between the germline ends. The CDR3 here is CATSRDLGNYNEQFF. CDR3 bases: TGTGCCACCAGCAGAGATCTTGGAAACTACAATGAGCAGTTCTTC.

The CDR3 loop reads CASSLRDTGELFF. The CDR3 DNA reads TGTGCCAGCAGTTTAAGAGACACCGGGGAGCTGTTTTTT. V is TRBV6-5 and J is TRBJ2-2, with unresolved D. The germline V gene encodes CDR1 MNHEY and CDR2 SVGAGI. CDR3 length: 13 amino acids. The V end was cut by 4 bases, the J end by 3 bases, with 6 bases between.

This chain connects TRBV29-1 to TRBJ1-2; D might be TRBD1 (6 bases). Germline V lookup: CDR1 SQVTM, CDR2 ANQGSEA. The ends were cut back, 6 bases at V and 4 bases at J, with 21 bases in the middle. There are 15 residues in the CDR3. CDR3 nucleotide sequence: TGCAGCGTCCTGTTTCGATCAGGGGAGAGCTATGGCTACACCTTC. Residues: CSVLFRSGESYGYTF.

This chain connects TRBV7-8 to TRBJ2-7; 9 bases align to TRBD1. J was trimmed by 7 bases and V by 6 bases; bases with no gene match: 10. This CDR3 is built from 14 residues. Germline values: CDR1 SGHVS, CDR2 FQNEAQ. CDR3 DNA sequence: TGTGCCAGCAGACCGGGACAGGGTTTTACAGAGCAGTACTTC. Its translation is CASRPGQGFTEQYF.

This clone occurred a few times. The chain employs TRBV7-9 and TRBJ2-7; D is perhaps TRBD1 (6 bases). Germline V gene data show CDR1 as SEHNR and CDR2 as FQNEAQ (reference sequence). V was cut by 5 bases and J by 5 bases, with 19 bases left in between. The CDR3 spans 15 residues. The CDR3 DNA reads as TGTGCCAGCAGCCAGCCCCACAGGGATTCTCACGAGCAGTACTTC. This gives the protein CASSQPHRDSHEQYF.

The rearrangement joins TRBV5-1 to TRBJ2-1; 11 nucleotides match TRBD2. Germline CDR1 is SGHRS and CDR2 is YFSETQ. CDR3 length equals 15 residues. V gave up 6 bases and J gave up 8 bases; unmatched junction bases: 10. CDR3 region: CASNLGTSGRYEQFF. DNA for the CDR3: TGCGCCAGCAATTTGGGAACTAGCGGGAGATATGAGCAGTTCTTC.

The V gene is TRBV28, the J gene TRBJ1-2; D not certain. The CDR3 is 12 amino acids. The V and J ends lost 8 bases and 8 bases respectively, with 15 bases between them. Germline loops: CDR1 MDHEN, CDR2 SYDVKM. CDR3 DNA sequence: TGTGCCAGCGGGGTGGGGAGATGGGGCTACACCTTC. Protein: CASGVGRWGYTF.

This CDR3 reads CASSPPRGSGNYNEQFF. The CDR3 DNA reads TGCGCCAGCAGCCCACCCAGGGGTAGCGGAAATTACAATGAGCAGTTCTTC. The J gene is TRBJ2-1, the V gene TRBV5-1, with D tentatively TRBD1 or TRBD2 (6 bases each). V was cut by 4 bases and J by 4 bases, with 21 bases left in between. The CDR3 length is 17 residues. CDR1 is SGHRS and CDR2 is YFSETQ in the germline V gene.

The chain uses TRBV2 and TRBJ1-2; D gene unclear. V was cut by 6 bases and J by 6 bases, with 20 bases left in between. The germline V gene has CDR1 SNHLY and CDR2 FYNNEI. The CDR3 consists of 15 residues. The DNA for the CDR3 is TGTGCCAGCAGGGGCCTTTTGGGCAGTCGAGATGGCTACACCTTC. Encoded protein: CASRGLLGSRDGYTF.

This clone was picked up a small number of times. This rearrangement joins TRBV5-1 to TRBJ2-6; no clear D gene. The CDR3 runs 13 residues. The germline gives CDR1 SGHRS, CDR2 YFSETQ. V was trimmed by 0 bases and J by 3 bases, leaving 1 base between them. CDR3 protein: CASSLVGANVLTF. CDR3 coding DNA: TGCGCCAGCAGCTTGGTTGGGGCCAACGTCCTGACTTTC. Full variable domain (rest looked up from reference TRBV5-1 and TRBJ2-6): KAGVTQTPRYLIKTRGQQVTLSCSPISGHRSVSWYQQTPGQGLQFLFEYFSETQRNKGNFPGRFSGRQFSNSRSEMNVSTLELGDSALYLCASSLVGANVLTFGAGSRLTVL.

This clone was counted between two and nine times. The chain is built from TRBV5-1 and TRBJ2-7; a weak D match, TRBD1 (6 bases). CDR1 SGHRS and CDR2 YFSETQ come from the germline V gene. The CDR3 runs to 15 residues. Trimming removed 6 bases at V and 5 bases at J, with 21 bases between. The CDR3 nucleotides read TGCGCCAGCACCCCCACGACAGGCCAGACCAACGAGCAGTACTTC. Encoded protein: CASTPTTGQTNEQYF. Combining the CDR3 with reference TRBV5-1 and TRBJ2-7 gives the whole variable domain KAGVTQTPRYLIKTRGQQVTLSCSPISGHRSVSWYQQTPGQGLQFLFEYFSETQRNKGNFPGRFSGRQFSNSRSEMNVSTLELGDSALYLCASTPTTGQTNEQYFGPGTRLTVT.

The gene calls are TRBV11-2 and TRBJ1-2; D call uncertain. The germline gives CDR1 SGHAT, CDR2 FQNNGV. Trimming took 4 bases from V and 6 from J, leaving 21 bases between them. CDR3 size: 16 residues. The CDR3 spells CASSSIRVGIENGYTF. As DNA, the CDR3 is TGTGCCAGCAGCTCAATCAGAGTAGGGATCGAGAATGGCTACACCTTC.